The 17 T cell receptor beta chains below all came from one sample that was sequenced in a study of blood T cell repertoires in COVID-19. TCRdb keeps only in-frame clones here, not all; method: immunoSEQ multiplex PCR. The sample records under 450,000 clones, more than 75% being singletons. Sequencing was performed on peripheral blood. All receptors come from a human donor with acute or convalescent COVID-19. The donor label of this sample is uncertain.

The chain links TRBV3-1 (or the pseudogene TRBV3-2) to TRBJ1-2, with 8 bases fitting TRBD1. This CDR3 has 14 residues. Germline V CDR1 and CDR2: LGHDT, YNNKEL (reference sequence). Trimming at V came to 6 bases and at J to 5 bases, leaving 8 bases not matched to a gene. CDR3 DNA: TGTGCCAGCAGTCTTACCGGGACAGGATATGGCTACACCTTC. Protein: CASSLTGTGYGYTF.

V is TRBV7-6 and J is TRBJ1-1, with unresolved D. V was pared by 4 bases and J by 4 bases, with 19 bases between. This CDR3 is built from 16 residues. Per the germline V gene, CDR1 is SGHVS and CDR2 is FNYEAQ. The CDR3 region has the DNA TGTGCCAGCAGCTCCCTAGCGGGCAGGTCGACCACTGAAGCTTTCTTT. It is translated as CASSSLAGRSTTEAFF.

This clone has only a few counts. The chain recombines TRBV6-1 with TRBJ1-5, with D possibly matching TRBD1 (6 bases). V lost 6 bases and J lost 3, with 12 bases in between. The CDR3 extends over 14 amino acids. Germline V gene sequence: CDR1 MNHNS, CDR2 SASEGT. The CDR3 nucleotides read TGTGCCAGCAGCCCCGGGACATACAATCAGCCCCAGCATTTT. It yields the protein CASSPGTYNQPQHF.

The chain recombines TRBV30 with TRBJ1-2, with no clear D. V was trimmed by 0 bases and J by 3 bases, leaving 8 bases between them. Germline V lookup: CDR1 GTSNPN, CDR2 SVGIG (reference sequence). The CDR3 consists of 13 residues. The CDR3 nucleotides are TGTGCCTGGAGTGTCAGTATTTACTATGGCTACACCTTC. It specifies CAWSVSIYYGYTF.

V usage is TRBV12-5 and J usage is TRBJ2-2, with 7 bases identical to TRBD1. Looked up from germline, CDR1 is LGHNT and CDR2 is FRNRAP. The ends lost 4 bases at V and 4 bases at J; junction bases unmatched: 9. This CDR3 has 16 amino acids. For the CDR3, the DNA is TGTGCTAGTGGTTCAAGAACAGGGGTAGGCACCGGGGAGCTGTTTTTT. It encodes CASGSRTGVGTGELFF. Supplemented by reference TRBV12-5 and TRBJ2-2, the full variable domain reads DARVTQTPRHKVTEMGQEVTMRCQPILGHNTVFWYRQTMMQGLELLAYFRNRAPLDDSGMPKDRFSAEMPDATLATLKIQPSEPRDSAVYFCASGSRTGVGTGELFFGEGSRLTVL.

The chain links TRBV7-9 to TRBJ1-3; D unresolved. Germline loops: CDR1 SEHNR, CDR2 FQNEAQ (reference sequence). The CDR3 is made up of 16 amino acids. V was cut by 4 bases and J by 0 bases, with 13 bases left in between. The CDR3 sequence: CASSSIGGSSGNTIYF. CDR3 nucleotides: TGTGCCAGCAGCTCCATTGGCGGGTCCTCTGGAAACACCATATATTTT.

This clone is a singleton in its sample. The chain couples TRBV7-2 to TRBJ2-5; a possible D gene is TRBD2 (6 bases). This CDR3 spans 14 amino acids. V dropped 5 bases and J dropped 3 bases, with 13 bases sitting between them. The V gene's germline CDR1 is SGHTA and CDR2 FQGNSA. Here the CDR3 reads CASSPRREKETQYF. CDR3 DNA sequence: TGTGCCAGCAGCCCCCGGAGGGAGAAAGAGACCCAGTACTTC.

The chain uses TRBV3-1 (or the pseudogene TRBV3-2) and TRBJ1-6; D ambiguous. Germline CDR1 is LGHDT and CDR2 is YNNKEL (reference sequence). Trimming removed 3 bases from V and 7 bases from J, with 4 bases in between. The CDR3 totals 12 residues. CDR3 sequence: CASSHLNSPLHF. CDR3 DNA: TGTGCCAGCAGCCATCTGAATTCACCCCTCCACTTT.

This chain connects TRBV2 to TRBJ2-7, with 9 nucleotides matching TRBD1. CDR1 is SNHLY, CDR2 FYNNEI, per germline. J lost 1 base, V lost 4 bases, and 2 bases had no gene match. CDR3 length equals 14 residues. CDR3 in amino acids: CASSVQGASYEQYF. CDR3 nucleotide sequence: TGTGCCAGCAGTGTACAGGGGGCTTCCTACGAGCAGTACTTC.

The chain combines TRBV2 with TRBJ2-5, with a tentative D call TRBD2 (6 bases). Germline CDR1 SNHLY, CDR2 FYNNEI. The CDR3 is 14 residues long. V shed 4 bases and J shed 4 bases, with 13 bases lying between them. CDR3 DNA sequence: TGTGCCAGCAGTGCTGCGAACGGGAGAGAGACCCAGTACTTC. It yields the protein CASSAANGRETQYF.

The chain recombines TRBV28 with TRBJ1-1; 7 nucleotides align to TRBD1. The CDR3 contains 15 residues. Germline values: CDR1 MDHEN, CDR2 SYDVKM. V lost 6 bases to trimming and J lost 4 bases; unmatched junction nucleotides: 11. The CDR3 here is CASSSPSRGLTEAFF. The CDR3, as DNA: TGTGCCAGCAGCTCCCCATCGAGGGGGCTCACTGAAGCTTTCTTT.

The CDR3 bases are TGTGCCAGCAGTTTCGGGTACGGGACAGGGGGCCCCGGGGAGCTGTTTTTT. This codes for CASSFGYGTGGPGELFF. This chain joins TRBV28 and TRBJ2-2, with TRBD1 identical over 12 bases. CDR1 and CDR2 from the germline V gene are MDHEN and SYDVKM. The CDR3 is made up of 17 amino acids. Trimming at V came to 3 bases and at J to 6 bases, leaving 8 bases not matched to a gene.

V is TRBV14 and J is TRBJ1-1; tentative D call: TRBD1 (5 bases). The CDR3 extends over 16 amino acids. Per the germline V gene, CDR1 is SGHDN and CDR2 is FVKESK. Trimming cost V 0 bases and J 3 bases, with 14 bases left between them. The CDR3 loop reads CASSQDLGLGDTEAFF. The DNA of the CDR3 is TGTGCCAGCAGCCAAGATCTCGGGTTAGGGGACACTGAAGCTTTCTTT.

V and J are TRBV18 and TRBJ2-1; 9 nucleotides match TRBD2. V trimming: 2 bases; J trimming: 12 bases; junction bases outside the gene matches: 8. The CDR3 extends over 14 amino acids. CDR1 is KGHSH, CDR2 LQKENI, per germline. Here the CDR3 reads CASSPIDNSGRQFF. The CDR3 nucleotides read TGTGCCAGCTCACCAATTGATAATAGCGGGAGGCAGTTCTTC.

The V gene is TRBV18, the J gene TRBJ1-1; the D is unclear. CDR3 length: 13 amino acids. Germline V gene data show CDR1 as KGHSH and CDR2 as LQKENI. Deletions cut 4 bases from V and 2 bases from J, with 8 bases between. The CDR3: CASSLSRNTEAFF. CDR3 DNA sequence: TGTGCCAGCTCACTTTCCAGAAACACTGAAGCTTTCTTT.

V is TRBV19 and J is TRBJ1-5; D possibly corresponds to TRBD1 (5 bases). Germline V CDR1 and CDR2: LNHDA, SQIVND (reference sequence). The CDR3 covers 13 residues. The V gene lost 6 bases and the J gene lost 4 bases, with 10 bases spanning the gap. The CDR3 reads CASSWTTNQPQHF. CDR3 sequence (DNA): TGTGCCAGTAGCTGGACAACTAATCAGCCCCAGCATTTT.

The rearrangement joins TRBV10-3 to TRBJ2-1, with 8 bases fitting TRBD2. CDR3 length equals 18 residues. Germline V gene data show CDR1 as ENHRY and CDR2 as SYGVKD. Trimming took 6 bases from V and 2 from J; bases not matched to a gene: 15. The CDR3 protein is CAIRKSSGNPWAYNEQFF. The CDR3 nucleotides read TGTGCCATCAGGAAGAGTAGCGGGAACCCTTGGGCCTACAATGAGCAGTTCTTC.